The clone carrying this T cell receptor (beta chain) was seen a handful of times. Its antigen remains unknown. Clones were sequenced by immunoSEQ multiplex PCR, and TCRdb holds only the in-frame ones, with some missing. The sample holds roughly 11,000 clones, roughly 74% seen once. The germline V gene encodes CDR1 WSHSY and CDR2 SAAADI. The V end lost 8 bases, the J end lost 7 bases, and 20 bases lay between the germline ends. The CDR3 covers 14 residues. This record belongs to a study of somatic mutations in cytotoxic T cells in rheumatoid arthritis. Study details: Sorted by flow to nearly 100% purity were some V beta antibody-stained T-cell populations, including V beta1+ cells sequenced for TCRB.

The healthy controls consisted of blood donors aged roughly 50 years at the median (range about 20-80), about 54% of whom were female. Study-wide findings and caveats: In rheumatoid arthritis patients, unlike healthy controls, CD8+ clonality rose with age.

This rearrangement joins TRBV10-2 to TRBJ1-2, with D perhaps TRBD1 (5 bases). The sample was CD8+ T cells sorted from blood. The receptor's source is a middle-aged woman in good health. For the CDR3, the DNA is TGCGCCAGCGGGGGAATAAGCGAGGCTTTTGGCTACACCTTC. Protein: CASGGISEAFGYTF.